Listed here is a single T cell receptor (beta chain). Its antigen remains unidentified. The record originates from a study of vaccination and CD4 T cells after COVID-19. Study conclusions and caveats: A nonsignificant rise from roughly 22 to 38 was seen in the median number of SARS-CoV-2-reactive clonotypes.

Sequenced with the Oncomine TCR Beta short-read assay was DNA taken from cultured CD4+ T cells. TCRdb re-called the PCR reads through MiXCR, storing one row per CDR3 protein. The sample lists about 12,000 distinct CDR3 sequences, approximately 46% seen once, with 6% to 8% in the top ten. The treatment is: 10-day PBMC culture with coronavirus spike peptide pools or control peptides (ViraFEST assay). The CDR3 loop spans 16 amino acids. In germline, CDR1 is WSHSY, CDR2 SAAADI. V was pared by 5 bases and J by 0 bases, with 7 bases of the junction left unmatched. The TCR originated in a human donor who had recovered from COVID-19. The sequenced sample was CD4+ T cells from blood, cultured in vitro. The chain has TRBV10-2 and TRBJ2-7, with 10 bases identical to TRBD2. CDR3 protein: CASSPSGSSFSYEQYF. In DNA form, the CDR3 reads TGCGCCAGCAGTCCTAGCGGGAGTTCCTTCTCCTACGAGCAGTACTTC.